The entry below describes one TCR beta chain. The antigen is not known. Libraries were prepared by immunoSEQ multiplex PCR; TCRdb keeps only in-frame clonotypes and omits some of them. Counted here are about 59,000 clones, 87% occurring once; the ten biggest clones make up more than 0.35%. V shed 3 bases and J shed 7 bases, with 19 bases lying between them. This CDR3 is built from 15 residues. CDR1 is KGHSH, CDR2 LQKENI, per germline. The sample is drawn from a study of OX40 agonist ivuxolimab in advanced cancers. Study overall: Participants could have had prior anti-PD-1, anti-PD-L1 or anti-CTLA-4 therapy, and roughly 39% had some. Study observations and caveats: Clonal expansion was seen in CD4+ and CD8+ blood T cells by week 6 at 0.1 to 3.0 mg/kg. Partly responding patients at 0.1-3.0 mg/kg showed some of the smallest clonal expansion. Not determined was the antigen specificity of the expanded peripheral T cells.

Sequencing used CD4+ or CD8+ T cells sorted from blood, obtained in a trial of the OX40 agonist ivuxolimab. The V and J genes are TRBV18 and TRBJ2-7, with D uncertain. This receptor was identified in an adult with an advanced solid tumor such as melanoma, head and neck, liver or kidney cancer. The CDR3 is CASSPLSTPTAEQYF. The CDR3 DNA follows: TGTGCCAGCTCACCTTTATCGACACCTACGGCTGAGCAGTACTTC.